This T cell receptor (beta chain) was retrieved from a study of blood T cell repertoires in COVID-19. Study-wide background: Sample material is recorded as cDNA or gDNA derived from T cells, B-cell-depleted T cells, or PBMCs.

Trimming took off 6 bases at V and 5 bases at J, with 19 bases between the two ends. CDR1 SQVTM and CDR2 ANQGSEA come from the germline V gene. CDR3 length: 14 residues. In the original processing: From reference gene primer amplification, estimates of nucleated cell counts were derived. Libraries were prepared by immunoSEQ multiplex PCR; TCRdb keeps only in-frame clonotypes and omits some of them. V and J calls and clone size follow that table, whereas D and trimming were derived from the DNA. The sample holds 300,000 to 400,000 clones, 88% seen once. The participants were between about 18 and 95 years old and came from under 25 US areas.

The chain recombines TRBV29-1 with TRBJ2-5, with D maybe TRBD2 (5 bases). This TCR derives from a woman aged 25 to 39 with acute COVID-19. The sample was PBMCs or T cells enriched from blood (not recorded which). The CDR3 reads CSVEARLARETQYF. The CDR3 DNA reads TGCAGCGTGGAGGCCCGATTAGCCCGGGAGACCCAGTACTTC. Based on the CDR3 plus reference TRBV29-1 and TRBJ2-5, the full variable domain is SAVISQKPSRDICQRGTSLTIQCQVDSQVTMMFWYRQQPGQSLTLIATANQGSEATYESGFVIDKFPISRPNLTFSTLTVSNMSPEDSSIYLCSVEARLARETQYFGPGTRLLVL.